This passage covers 15 T cell receptor beta chains from one sample sequenced in a study of blood T cell repertoires in COVID-19. The method was immunoSEQ multiplex PCR; TCRdb's version includes in-frame clones alone and lacks a portion of them. The sample comprises some 140,000 clones, 65% to 80% of which are singletons, and less than 15% rests with the top ten. Sequenced input: peripheral blood. The receptors were sampled from a man older than 75 with acute or convalescent COVID-19.

The sample holds one count of this clone. The chain carries TRBV5-1 and TRBJ2-5, with 7 bases lining up with TRBD2. Germline V gives CDR1 SGHRS, CDR2 YFSETQ. The CDR3 contains 18 residues. With V trimmed by 0 bases and J by 3 bases, 14 bases remained unmatched. CDR3 DNA: TGCGCCAGCAGCTTGGGCCTCCCGGGGCTAGCGGAGGAAGAGACCCAGTACTTC. It is translated as CASSLGLPGLAEEETQYF.

The chain carries TRBV18 and TRBJ2-5; D gene unclear. The V gene lost 1 base and the J gene lost 1 base, with 7 bases spanning the gap. Per germline, CDR1 KGHSH and CDR2 LQKENI. The CDR3 sequence is 14 residues long. In DNA form, the CDR3 reads TGTGCCAGCTCACCACAGGCAGGCCAAGAGACCCAGTACTTC. Its translation is CASSPQAGQETQYF.

The CDR3 is CATSDPTSGINNEQFF. CDR3 in DNA: TGTGCCACCAGTGACCCGACTAGCGGGATAAACAATGAGCAGTTCTTC. The gene calls are TRBV24-1 and TRBJ2-1, with 11 bases identical to TRBD2. Trimming at V came to 4 bases and at J to 5 bases, leaving 6 bases not matched to a gene. This CDR3 has 16 residues. The germline gives CDR1 KGHDR, CDR2 SFDVKD.

The sample holds a few counts of this clone. J is TRBJ2-2 and V is TRBV6-5; possible D gene TRBD2, 6 bases. The CDR3 spans 13 residues. Trimming removed 7 bases from V and 6 bases from J, with 12 bases in between. Looked up from germline, CDR1 is MNHEY and CDR2 is SVGAGI. The CDR3: CASKMGGSGELFF. The CDR3 DNA is TGTGCCAGCAAAATGGGGGGTTCCGGGGAGCTGTTTTTT.

This sequence joins TRBV2 and TRBJ2-7; 7 nucleotides align to TRBD1. This CDR3 spans 14 amino acids. The ends lost 6 bases at V and 2 bases at J; junction bases unmatched: 7. From germline, CDR1 is SNHLY and CDR2 FYNNEI. The CDR3 loop is CASRELGTAYEQYF. In DNA, the CDR3 is TGTGCCAGCAGGGAGCTTGGGACAGCCTACGAGCAGTACTTC.

The chain carries TRBV6-4 and TRBJ1-5, with 8 positions matching TRBD1. The CDR3 loop spans 20 amino acids. The junction had 16 bases not matched to a gene; V was cut back by 3 bases and J by 0 bases. The germline V gene has CDR1 MRHNA and CDR2 SNTAGT. The CDR3, as DNA: TGTGCCAGCAGTGATTACTATACAGGGGGTGATTCCTATAGCAATCAGCCCCAGCATTTT. Protein sequence: CASSDYYTGGDSYSNQPQHF.

V and J are TRBV4-2 and TRBJ1-1; unclear D gene. CDR3 length: 14 amino acids. From germline, CDR1 is LGHNA and CDR2 YNFKEQ. V was shortened by 0 bases and J by 3 bases, with 8 bases between the two germline ends. CDR3 protein: CASSQEWADTEAFF. CDR3 in DNA: TGTGCCAGCAGCCAAGAGTGGGCCGACACTGAAGCTTTCTTT.

J is TRBJ2-6 and V is TRBV7-2, with a tentative D call TRBD2 (5 bases). Germline V gene lookup returns CDR1 SGHTA and CDR2 FQGNSA. CDR3 length: 14 amino acids. V lost 4 bases and J 4 bases, leaving 8 bases between the germline ends. The DNA of the CDR3 is TGTGCCAGCAGCTCCCGGGGAGGGGCCAACGTCCTGACTTTC. This gives the protein CASSSRGGANVLTF. The whole variable domain, remainder taken from reference TRBV7-2 and TRBJ2-6, is GAGVSQSPSNKVTEKGKDVELRCDPISGHTALYWYRQSLGQGLEFLIYFQGNSAPDKSGLPSDRFSAERTGGSVSTLTIQRTQQEDSAVYLCASSSRGGANVLTFGAGSRLTVL.

This chain links TRBV18 with TRBJ1-2; no firm D call. Germline V gene lookup returns CDR1 KGHSH and CDR2 LQKENI. The CDR3 runs to 14 residues. V was pared by 2 bases and J by 7 bases, with 14 bases between. The CDR3 DNA sequence: TGTGCCAGCTCACCAGAGGAGGGCACAACTGGCTACACCTTC. This encodes CASSPEEGTTGYTF.

The genes are TRBV11-3 and TRBJ2-1; 9 bases match TRBD1. J gave up 2 bases and V 5 bases, and 4 bases lay outside the gene matches. From germline, CDR1 is SGHNT and CDR2 YENEEA. This CDR3 is 15 amino acids long. For the CDR3, the DNA is TGTGCCAGCAGCCCTCGACAGGGGGCCTACAATGAGCAGTTCTTC. Its translation: CASSPRQGAYNEQFF. The full variable domain, in which reference TRBV11-3 and TRBJ2-1 provide the parts outside the CDR3, is EAGVVQSPRYKIIEKKQPVAFWCNPISGHNTLYWYLQNLGQGPELLIRYENEEAVDDSQLPKDRFSAERLKGVDSTLKIQPAELGDSAVYLCASSPRQGAYNEQFFGPGTRLTVL.

This chain connects TRBV5-4 to TRBJ2-5; 7 bases line up with TRBD2. Unmatched junction bases numbered 10, after V lost 3 bases and J lost 5 bases. In germline, CDR1 is SGHNT, CDR2 YYREEE (reference sequence). The CDR3 is 15 residues long. This chain's CDR3 is CASSSSGEARETQYF. The DNA of the CDR3 is TGTGCCAGCAGCTCGAGCGGGGAGGCCCGGGAGACCCAGTACTTC.

This chain connects TRBV19 to TRBJ1-5; D gene unclear. The germline V gene has CDR1 LNHDA and CDR2 SQIVND (reference sequence). V was trimmed by 6 bases and J by 0 bases, leaving 15 bases between them. The CDR3 covers 16 residues. CDR3 in DNA: TGTGCCAGTAGCTTCAGTGACAAGTATAGCAATCAGCCCCAGCATTTT. Its translation is CASSFSDKYSNQPQHF.

This sequence joins TRBV6-5 and TRBJ2-4, with TRBD2 matching 8 bases. The length of the CDR3 is 14 residues. Germline loops: CDR1 MNHEY, CDR2 SVGAGI. The V gene end was trimmed by 6 bases and the J gene end by 5 bases; junction bases not matched to a gene: 6. CDR3 protein: CASSARGGENIQYF. The CDR3 nucleotides are TGTGCCAGCAGCGCCCGGGGGGGCGAAAACATTCAGTACTTC.

The chain is built from TRBV5-1 and TRBJ1-1, with a possible D match to TRBD1 (5 bases). This CDR3 is 17 amino acids long. The germline gives CDR1 SGHRS, CDR2 YFSETQ. Trimming took off 4 bases at V and 4 bases at J, with 23 bases between the two ends. The CDR3 protein is CASSVNALGDWATEAFF. CDR3 coding DNA: TGCGCCAGCAGCGTCAACGCCTTAGGGGATTGGGCCACTGAAGCTTTCTTT.

This sequence joins TRBV2 and TRBJ1-1; 7 bases agree with TRBD1. Germline trimming cut 8 bases from V and 3 bases from J; bases unmatched to any gene: 9. Germline V gene data show CDR1 as SNHLY and CDR2 as FYNNEI. The CDR3 contains 14 residues. CDR3 nucleotide sequence: TGTGCCAGCGGGAAGACAGGGCTGGACACTGAAGCTTTCTTT. Residues: CASGKTGLDTEAFF.